What follows is one T cell receptor (beta chain) and its context. These data are taken from a study of blood T cell repertoires in COVID-19. Across the study: Samples came from the United States, Italy and Spain, spanning acute and convalescent COVID-19.

The study assigned cohorts using participant-reported clinical history. Study processing details: From reference gene primer amplification, estimates of nucleated cell counts were derived. Here immunoSEQ multiplex PCR was the method, and the copy in TCRdb shows in-frame clones only, minus some. That table is the source of V, J and clone size, and D and trimming were worked out from the DNA. The sample comprises about 140,000 clones, about nine tenths of which are singletons, and approximately 11% rests with the top ten. This TCR was sampled from a man between 60 and 75 years old who had recovered from COVID-19. The sample was PBMCs or T cells enriched from blood (not recorded which).

CDR3 sequence: CASSMGLRSNTEAFF. The CDR3 nucleotides read TGTGCCAGTAGTATGGGACTTAGGTCGAACACTGAAGCTTTCTTT. The V gene is TRBV19, the J gene TRBJ1-1, with a weak D call TRBD1 (5 bases). The CDR3 totals 15 residues. Germline V CDR1 and CDR2: LNHDA, SQIVND (reference sequence). Trimming removed 3 bases at V and 1 base at J, with 12 bases between.